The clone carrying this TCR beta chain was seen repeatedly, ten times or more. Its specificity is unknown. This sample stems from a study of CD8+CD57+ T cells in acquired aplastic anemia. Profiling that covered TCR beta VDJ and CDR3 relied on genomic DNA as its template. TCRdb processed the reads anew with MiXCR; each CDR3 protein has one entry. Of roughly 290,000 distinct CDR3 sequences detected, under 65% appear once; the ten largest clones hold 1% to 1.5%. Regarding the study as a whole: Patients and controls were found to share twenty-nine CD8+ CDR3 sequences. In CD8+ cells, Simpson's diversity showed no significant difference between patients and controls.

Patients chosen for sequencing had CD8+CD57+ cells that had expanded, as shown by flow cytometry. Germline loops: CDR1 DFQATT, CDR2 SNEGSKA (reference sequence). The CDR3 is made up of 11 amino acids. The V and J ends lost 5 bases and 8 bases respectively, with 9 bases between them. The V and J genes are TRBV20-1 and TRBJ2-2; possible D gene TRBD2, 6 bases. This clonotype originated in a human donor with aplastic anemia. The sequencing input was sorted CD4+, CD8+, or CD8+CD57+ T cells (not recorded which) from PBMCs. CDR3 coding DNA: TGCAGTGCTGCGGGGTCTGGGGAGCTGTTTTTT. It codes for CSAAGSGELFF.